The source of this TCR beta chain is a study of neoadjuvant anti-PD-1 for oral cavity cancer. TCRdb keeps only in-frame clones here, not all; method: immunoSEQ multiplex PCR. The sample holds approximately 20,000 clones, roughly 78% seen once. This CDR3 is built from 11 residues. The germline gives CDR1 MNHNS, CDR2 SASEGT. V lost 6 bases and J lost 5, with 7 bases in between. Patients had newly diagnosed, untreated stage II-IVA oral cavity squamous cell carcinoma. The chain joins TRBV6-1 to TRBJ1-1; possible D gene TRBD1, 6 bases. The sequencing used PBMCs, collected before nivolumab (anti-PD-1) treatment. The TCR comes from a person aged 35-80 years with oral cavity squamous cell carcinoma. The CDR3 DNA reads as TGTGCCAGCAGGAGGGGGACTGAAGCTTTCTTT. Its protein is CASRRGTEAFF.